This T cell receptor (beta chain) was sequenced during a study of PD-1 blockade in classical Hodgkin lymphoma. Generated by immunoSEQ multiplex PCR, the TCRdb table keeps only in-frame clones and is missing some. The sample has 25,000 to 30,000 clones; 86% are singletons. Time point described: cycle 4 day 1 (C4D1), after 5 to 7 weeks of nivolumab. Every patient was affected by relapse after autologous stem cell transplantation, while exposure to brentuximab vedotin was not uniform. Magnetic negative selection was used to purify CD4+ T cells from PBMCs that had been thawed. For this clone: Its antigen remains unidentified.

This CDR3 is 16 amino acids long. Trimming removed 5 bases from V and 1 base from J; junction bases left unmatched: 7. Germline V lookup: CDR1 SGHVS, CDR2 FQNEAQ. Study-level points and caveats: TCR diversity rose significantly by C4D1 in CD4+ but not CD8+ cells.

This chain uses TRBV7-8 with TRBJ2-2; 7 nucleotides match TRBD2. This TCR was sampled from a human donor with classical Hodgkin lymphoma. Sequencing used CD4+ T cells from blood, obtained before the fourth cycle of nivolumab. As DNA, the CDR3 is TGTGCCAGCAGCAACAGGACTAGGGGGAACACCGGGGAGCTGTTTTTT. Translating gives CASSNRTRGNTGELFF.